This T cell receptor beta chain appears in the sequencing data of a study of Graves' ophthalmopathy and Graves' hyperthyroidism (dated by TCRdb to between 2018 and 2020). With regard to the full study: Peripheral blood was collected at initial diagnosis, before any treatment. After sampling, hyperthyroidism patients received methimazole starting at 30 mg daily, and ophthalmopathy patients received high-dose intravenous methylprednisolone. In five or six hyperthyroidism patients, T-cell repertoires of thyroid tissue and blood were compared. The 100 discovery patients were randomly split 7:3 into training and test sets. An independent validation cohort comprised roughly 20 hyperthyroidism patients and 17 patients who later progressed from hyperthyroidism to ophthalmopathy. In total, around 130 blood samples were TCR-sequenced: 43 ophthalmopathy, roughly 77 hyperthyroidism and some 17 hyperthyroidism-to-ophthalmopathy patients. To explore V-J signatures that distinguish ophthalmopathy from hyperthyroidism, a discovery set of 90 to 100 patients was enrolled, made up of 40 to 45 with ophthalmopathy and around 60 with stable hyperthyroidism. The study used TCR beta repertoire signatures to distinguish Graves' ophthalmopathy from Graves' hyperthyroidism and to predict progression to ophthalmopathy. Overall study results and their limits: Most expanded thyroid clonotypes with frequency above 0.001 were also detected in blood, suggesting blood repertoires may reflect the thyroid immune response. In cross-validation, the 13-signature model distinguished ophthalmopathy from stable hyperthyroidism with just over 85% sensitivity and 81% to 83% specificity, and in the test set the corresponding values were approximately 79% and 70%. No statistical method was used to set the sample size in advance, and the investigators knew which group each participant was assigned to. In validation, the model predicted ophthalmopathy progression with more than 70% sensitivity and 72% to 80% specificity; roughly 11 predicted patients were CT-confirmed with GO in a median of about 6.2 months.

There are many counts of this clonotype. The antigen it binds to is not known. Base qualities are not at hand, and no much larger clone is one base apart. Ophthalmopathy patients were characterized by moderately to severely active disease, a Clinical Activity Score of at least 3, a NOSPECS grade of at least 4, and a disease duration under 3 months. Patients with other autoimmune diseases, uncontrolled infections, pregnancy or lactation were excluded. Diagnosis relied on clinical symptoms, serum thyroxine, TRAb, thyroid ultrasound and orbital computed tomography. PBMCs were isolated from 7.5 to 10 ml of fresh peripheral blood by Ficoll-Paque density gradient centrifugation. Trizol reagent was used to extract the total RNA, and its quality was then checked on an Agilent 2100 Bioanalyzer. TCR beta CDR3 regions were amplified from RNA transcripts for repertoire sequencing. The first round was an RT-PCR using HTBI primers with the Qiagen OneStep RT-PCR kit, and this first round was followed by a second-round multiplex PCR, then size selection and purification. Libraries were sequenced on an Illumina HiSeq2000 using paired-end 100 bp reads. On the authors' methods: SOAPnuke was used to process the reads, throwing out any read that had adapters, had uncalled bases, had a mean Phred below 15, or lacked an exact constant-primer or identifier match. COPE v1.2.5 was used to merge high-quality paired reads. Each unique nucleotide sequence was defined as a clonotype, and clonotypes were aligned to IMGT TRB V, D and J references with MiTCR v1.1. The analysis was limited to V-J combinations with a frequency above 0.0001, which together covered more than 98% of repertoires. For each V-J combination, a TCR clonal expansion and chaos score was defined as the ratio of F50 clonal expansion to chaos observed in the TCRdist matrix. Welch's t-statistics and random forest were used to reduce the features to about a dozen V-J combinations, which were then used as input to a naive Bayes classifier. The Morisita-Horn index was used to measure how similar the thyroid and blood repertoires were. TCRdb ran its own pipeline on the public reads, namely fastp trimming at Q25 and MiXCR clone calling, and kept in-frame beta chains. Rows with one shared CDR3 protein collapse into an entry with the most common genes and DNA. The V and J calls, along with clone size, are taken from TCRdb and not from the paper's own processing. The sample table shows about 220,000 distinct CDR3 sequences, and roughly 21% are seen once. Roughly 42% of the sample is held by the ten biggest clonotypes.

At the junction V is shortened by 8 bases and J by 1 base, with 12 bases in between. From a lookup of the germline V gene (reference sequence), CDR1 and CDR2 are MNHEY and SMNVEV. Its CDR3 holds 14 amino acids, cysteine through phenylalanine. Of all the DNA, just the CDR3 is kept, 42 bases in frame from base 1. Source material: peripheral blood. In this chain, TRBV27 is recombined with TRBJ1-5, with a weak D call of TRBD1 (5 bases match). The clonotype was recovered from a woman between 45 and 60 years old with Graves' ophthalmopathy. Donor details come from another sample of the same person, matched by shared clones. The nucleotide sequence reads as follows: TGTGCCAGCCGCACAGGCAGGAGCAATCAGCCCCAGCATTTT. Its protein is CASRTGRSNQPQHF.